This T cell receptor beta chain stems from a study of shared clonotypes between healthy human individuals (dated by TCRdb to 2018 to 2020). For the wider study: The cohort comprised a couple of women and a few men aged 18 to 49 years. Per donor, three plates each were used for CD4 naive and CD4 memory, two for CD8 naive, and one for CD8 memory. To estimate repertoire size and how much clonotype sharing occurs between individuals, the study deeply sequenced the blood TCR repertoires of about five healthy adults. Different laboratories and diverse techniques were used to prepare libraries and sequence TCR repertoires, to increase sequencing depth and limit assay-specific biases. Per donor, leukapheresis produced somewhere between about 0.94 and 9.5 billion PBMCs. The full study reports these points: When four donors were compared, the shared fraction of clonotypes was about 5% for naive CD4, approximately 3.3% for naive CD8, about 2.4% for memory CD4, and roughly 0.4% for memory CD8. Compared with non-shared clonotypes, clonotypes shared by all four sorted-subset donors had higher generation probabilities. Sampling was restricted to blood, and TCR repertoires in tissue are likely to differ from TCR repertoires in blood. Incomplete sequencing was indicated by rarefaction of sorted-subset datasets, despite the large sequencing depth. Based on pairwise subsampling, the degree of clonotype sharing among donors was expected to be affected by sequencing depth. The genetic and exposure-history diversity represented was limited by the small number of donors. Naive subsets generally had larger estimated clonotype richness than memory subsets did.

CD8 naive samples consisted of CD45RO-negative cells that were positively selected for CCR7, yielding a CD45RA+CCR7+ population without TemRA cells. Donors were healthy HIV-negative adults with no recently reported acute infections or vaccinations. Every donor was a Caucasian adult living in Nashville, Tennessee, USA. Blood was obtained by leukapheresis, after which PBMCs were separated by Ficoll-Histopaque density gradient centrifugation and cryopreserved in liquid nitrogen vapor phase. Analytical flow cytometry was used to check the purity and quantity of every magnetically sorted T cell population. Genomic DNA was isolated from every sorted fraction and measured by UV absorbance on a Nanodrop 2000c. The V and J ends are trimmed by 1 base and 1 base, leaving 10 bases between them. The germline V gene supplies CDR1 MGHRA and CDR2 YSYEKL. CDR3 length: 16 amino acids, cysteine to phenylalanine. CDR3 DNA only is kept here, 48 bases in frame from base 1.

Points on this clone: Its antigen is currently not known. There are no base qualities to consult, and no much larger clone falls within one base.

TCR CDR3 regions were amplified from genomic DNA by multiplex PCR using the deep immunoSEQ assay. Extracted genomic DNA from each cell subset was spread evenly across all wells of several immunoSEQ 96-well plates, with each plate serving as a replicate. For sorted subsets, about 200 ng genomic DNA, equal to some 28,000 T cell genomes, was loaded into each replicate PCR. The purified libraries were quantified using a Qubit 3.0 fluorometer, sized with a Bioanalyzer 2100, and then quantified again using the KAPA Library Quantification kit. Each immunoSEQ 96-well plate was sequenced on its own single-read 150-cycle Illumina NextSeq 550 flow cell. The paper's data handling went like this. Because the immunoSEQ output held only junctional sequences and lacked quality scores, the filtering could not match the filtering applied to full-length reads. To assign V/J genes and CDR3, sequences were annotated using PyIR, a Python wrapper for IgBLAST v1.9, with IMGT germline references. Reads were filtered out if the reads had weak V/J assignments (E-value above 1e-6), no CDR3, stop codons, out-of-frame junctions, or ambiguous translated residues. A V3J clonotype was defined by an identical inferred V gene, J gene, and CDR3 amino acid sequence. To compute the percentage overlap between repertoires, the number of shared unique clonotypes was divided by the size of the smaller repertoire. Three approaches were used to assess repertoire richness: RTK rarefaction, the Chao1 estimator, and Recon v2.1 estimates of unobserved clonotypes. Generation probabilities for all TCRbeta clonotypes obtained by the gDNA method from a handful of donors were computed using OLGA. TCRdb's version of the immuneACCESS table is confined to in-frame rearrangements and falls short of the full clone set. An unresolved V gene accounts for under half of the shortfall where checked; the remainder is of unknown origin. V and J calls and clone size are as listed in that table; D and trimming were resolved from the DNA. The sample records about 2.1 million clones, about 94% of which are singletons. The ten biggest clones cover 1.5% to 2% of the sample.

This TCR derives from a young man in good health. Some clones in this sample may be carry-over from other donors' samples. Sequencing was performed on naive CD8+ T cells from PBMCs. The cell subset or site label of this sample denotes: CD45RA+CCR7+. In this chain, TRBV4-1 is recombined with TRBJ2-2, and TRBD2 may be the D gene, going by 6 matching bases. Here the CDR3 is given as CASSQVRDWNTGELFF. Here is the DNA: TGCGCCAGCAGCCAAGTAAGGGACTGGAACACCGGGGAGCTGTTTTTT.